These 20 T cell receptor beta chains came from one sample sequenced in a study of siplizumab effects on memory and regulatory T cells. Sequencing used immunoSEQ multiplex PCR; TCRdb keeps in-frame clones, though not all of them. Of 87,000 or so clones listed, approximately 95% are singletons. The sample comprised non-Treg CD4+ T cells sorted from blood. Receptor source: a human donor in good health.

CDR3 region: CASSAGTGSTDTQYF. The CDR3 DNA reads as TGTGCCAGCAGCGCCGGGACAGGGAGCACAGATACGCAGTATTTT. The V and J genes are TRBV7-8 and TRBJ2-3, with 9 bases identical to TRBD1. This CDR3 contains 15 residues. The germline V gene has CDR1 SGHVS and CDR2 FQNEAQ. V trimming: 5 bases; J trimming: 0 bases; junction bases outside the gene matches: 3. Full variable domain (rest looked up from reference TRBV7-8 and TRBJ2-3): GAGVSQSPRYKVAKRGQDVALRCDPISGHVSLFWYQQALGQGPEFLTYFQNEAQLDKSGLPSDRFFAERPEGSVSTLKIQRTQQEDSAVYLCASSAGTGSTDTQYFGPGTRLTVL.

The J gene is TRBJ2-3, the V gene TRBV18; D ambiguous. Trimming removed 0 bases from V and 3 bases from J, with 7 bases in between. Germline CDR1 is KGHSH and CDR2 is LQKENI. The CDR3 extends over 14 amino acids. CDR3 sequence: CASSPPSRTDTQYF. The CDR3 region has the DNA TGTGCCAGCTCACCACCGAGTAGGACAGATACGCAGTATTTT. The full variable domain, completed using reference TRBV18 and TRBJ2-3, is NAGVMQNPRHLVRRRGQEARLRCSPMKGHSHVYWYRQLPEEGLKFMVYLQKENIIDESGMPKERFSAEFPKEGPSILRIQQVVRGDSAAYFCASSPPSRTDTQYFGPGTRLTVL.

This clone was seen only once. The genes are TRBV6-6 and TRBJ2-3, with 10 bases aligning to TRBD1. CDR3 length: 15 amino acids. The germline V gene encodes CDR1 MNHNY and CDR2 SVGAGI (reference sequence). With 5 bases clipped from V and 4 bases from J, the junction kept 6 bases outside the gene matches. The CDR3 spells CASSTGTGVADTQYF. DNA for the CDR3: TGTGCCAGCAGTACCGGGACAGGGGTAGCAGATACGCAGTATTTT.

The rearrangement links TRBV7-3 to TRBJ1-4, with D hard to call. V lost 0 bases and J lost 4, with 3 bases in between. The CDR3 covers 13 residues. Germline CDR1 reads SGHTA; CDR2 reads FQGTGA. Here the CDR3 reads CASSLTVNEKLFF. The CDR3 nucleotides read TGTGCCAGCAGCTTAACGGTTAATGAAAAACTGTTTTTT.

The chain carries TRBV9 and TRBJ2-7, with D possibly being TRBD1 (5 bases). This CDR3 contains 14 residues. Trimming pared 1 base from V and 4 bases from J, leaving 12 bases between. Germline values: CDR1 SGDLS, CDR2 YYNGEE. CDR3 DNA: TGTGCCAGCAGCGTATCGACAGAACCTTACGAGCAGTACTTC. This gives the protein CASSVSTEPYEQYF.

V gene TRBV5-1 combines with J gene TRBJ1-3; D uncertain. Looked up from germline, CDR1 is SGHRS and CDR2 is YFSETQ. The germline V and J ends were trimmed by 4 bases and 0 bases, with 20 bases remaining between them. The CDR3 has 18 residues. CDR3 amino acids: CASSGDERATSSGNTIYF. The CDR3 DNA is TGCGCCAGCAGCGGGGATGAGAGAGCGACTTCCTCTGGAAACACCATATATTTT.

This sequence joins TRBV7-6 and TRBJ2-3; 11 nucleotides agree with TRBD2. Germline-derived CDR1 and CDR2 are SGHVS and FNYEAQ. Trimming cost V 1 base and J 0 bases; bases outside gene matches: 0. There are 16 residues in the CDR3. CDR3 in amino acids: CASSLVAGGSTDTQYF. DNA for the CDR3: TGTGCCAGCAGCTTAGTAGCGGGAGGGAGCACAGATACGCAGTATTTT.

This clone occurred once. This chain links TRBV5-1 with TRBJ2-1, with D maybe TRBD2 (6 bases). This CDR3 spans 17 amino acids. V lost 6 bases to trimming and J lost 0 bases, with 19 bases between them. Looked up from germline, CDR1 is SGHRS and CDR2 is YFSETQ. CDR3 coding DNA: TGCGCCAGCATGACCGGTAGCGGTACCTTCTCCTACAATGAGCAGTTCTTC. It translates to CASMTGSGTFSYNEQFF.

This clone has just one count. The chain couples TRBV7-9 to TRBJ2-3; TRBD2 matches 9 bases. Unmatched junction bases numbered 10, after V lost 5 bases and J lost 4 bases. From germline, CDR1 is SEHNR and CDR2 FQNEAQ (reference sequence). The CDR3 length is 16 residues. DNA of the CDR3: TGTGCCAGCAGCCCGGGACTAGCCCCTTCCGCAGATACGCAGTATTTT. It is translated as CASSPGLAPSADTQYF.

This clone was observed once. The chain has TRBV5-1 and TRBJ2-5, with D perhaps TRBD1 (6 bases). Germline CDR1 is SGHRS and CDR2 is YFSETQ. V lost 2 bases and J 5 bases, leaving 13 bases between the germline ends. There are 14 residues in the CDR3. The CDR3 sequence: CASSLQGSVETQYF. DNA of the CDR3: TGCGCCAGCAGCTTACAGGGAAGTGTGGAGACCCAGTACTTC.

The DNA of the CDR3 is TGTGCCAGCAGCCAAGCTAGCGGGAGGGCCGTAAACATTCAGTACTTC. This gives the protein CASSQASGRAVNIQYF. This chain links TRBV14 with TRBJ2-4; 12 bases line up with TRBD2. Germline values: CDR1 SGHDN, CDR2 FVKESK. The V and J ends lost 1 base and 6 bases, in that order; junction bases with no gene match: 4. The CDR3 length is 16 residues.

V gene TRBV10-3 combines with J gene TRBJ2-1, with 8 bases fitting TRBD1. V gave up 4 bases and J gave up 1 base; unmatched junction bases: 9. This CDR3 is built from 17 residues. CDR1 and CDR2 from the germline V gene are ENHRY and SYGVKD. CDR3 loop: CAISGASGGPSYNEQFF. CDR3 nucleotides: TGTGCCATCAGTGGAGCTTCAGGGGGCCCATCCTACAATGAGCAGTTCTTC.

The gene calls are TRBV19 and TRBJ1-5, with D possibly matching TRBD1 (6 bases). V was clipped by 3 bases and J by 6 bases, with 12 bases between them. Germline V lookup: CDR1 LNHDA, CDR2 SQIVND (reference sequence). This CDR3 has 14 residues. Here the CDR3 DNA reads TGTGCCAGTAGTATGGGGGGCAGCGGTCAGCCCCAGCATTTT. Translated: CASSMGGSGQPQHF.

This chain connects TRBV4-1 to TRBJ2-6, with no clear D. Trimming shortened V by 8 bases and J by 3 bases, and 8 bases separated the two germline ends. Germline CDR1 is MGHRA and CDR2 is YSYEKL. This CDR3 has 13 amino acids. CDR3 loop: CASGKGGANVLTF. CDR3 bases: TGCGCCAGCGGGAAGGGTGGGGCCAACGTCCTGACTTTC.

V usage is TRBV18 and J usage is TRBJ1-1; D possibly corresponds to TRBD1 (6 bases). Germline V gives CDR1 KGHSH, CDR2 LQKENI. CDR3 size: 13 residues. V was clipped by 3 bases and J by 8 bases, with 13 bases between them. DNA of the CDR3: TGTGCCAGCTCACCTCAGGGGCCCCTGGAAGCTTTCTTT. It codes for CASSPQGPLEAFF.

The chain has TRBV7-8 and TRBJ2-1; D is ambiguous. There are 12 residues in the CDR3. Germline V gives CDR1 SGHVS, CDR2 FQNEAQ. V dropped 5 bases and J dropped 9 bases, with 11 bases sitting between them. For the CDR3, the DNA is TGTGCCAGCAGCGTCGCCACTCGTGAGCAGTTCTTC. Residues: CASSVATREQFF.

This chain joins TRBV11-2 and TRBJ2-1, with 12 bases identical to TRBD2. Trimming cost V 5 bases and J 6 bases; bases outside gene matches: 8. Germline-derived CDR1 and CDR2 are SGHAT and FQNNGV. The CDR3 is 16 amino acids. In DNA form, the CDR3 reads TGTGCCAGCAGCCGGACTAGCGGGAAAGTGGTCAATGAGCAGTTCTTC. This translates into CASSRTSGKVVNEQFF.

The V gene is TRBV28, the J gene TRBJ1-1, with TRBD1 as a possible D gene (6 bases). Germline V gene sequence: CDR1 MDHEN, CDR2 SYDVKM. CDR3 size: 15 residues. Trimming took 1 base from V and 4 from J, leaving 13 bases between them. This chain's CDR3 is CASSLFTGPTTEAFF. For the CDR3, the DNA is TGTGCCAGCAGTTTATTCACAGGGCCTACCACTGAAGCTTTCTTT.

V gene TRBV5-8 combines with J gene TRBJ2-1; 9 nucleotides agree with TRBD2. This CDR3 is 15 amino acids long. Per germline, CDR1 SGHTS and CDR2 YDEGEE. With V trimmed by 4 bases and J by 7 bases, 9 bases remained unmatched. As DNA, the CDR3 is TGTGCCAGCAGCCCTCTTGCGCGGGAGGGGAATGAGCAGTTCTTC. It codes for CASSPLAREGNEQFF.

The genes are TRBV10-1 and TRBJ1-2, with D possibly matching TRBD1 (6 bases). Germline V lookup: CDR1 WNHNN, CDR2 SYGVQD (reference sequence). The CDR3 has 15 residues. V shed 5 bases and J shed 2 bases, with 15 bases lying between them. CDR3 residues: CASSPDRLQNYGYTF. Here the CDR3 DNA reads TGCGCCAGCAGTCCCGACAGGCTACAAAACTATGGCTACACCTTC.